The entry below gives a single T cell receptor beta chain sequence along with its context. What it recognizes is unknown. Between the trimmed V and J ends, which lost 0 bases and 7 bases, there was a span of 16 bases. The CDR3 runs to 15 residues. Germline assignment: CDR1 MNHEY and CDR2 SVGAGI. Healthy bone marrow donors formed the donor group. PCR employed 60 Vbeta and 13 Jbeta primers. Sequencing used immunoSEQ multiplex PCR; TCRdb keeps in-frame clones, though not all of them. This repertoire includes roughly 34,000 clones. The record originates from a study of cytomegalovirus exposure and HLA in healthy donors. Findings and caveats of the study: Later findings reportedly placed an Asian-associated ancestry cluster below the roughly 690-donor mean for N-insertions. The authors later found TCR association rates varying by HLA locus, with DRB1 most and HLA-C fewest. There were several of the most significant clusters that appeared linked to common viral pathogens in a later analysis.

The chain carries TRBV6-5 and TRBJ2-7; possible D gene TRBD2, 6 bases. This receptor was identified in a man between 35 and 55 years old in good health and CMV-seronegative. The sample taken for sequencing was PBMCs. The CDR3 DNA reads as TGTGCCAGCAGTTACTCGGGACCGGGGGTCCGAGAGCAGTACTTC. Protein sequence: CASSYSGPGVREQYF.